This note documents a single TCR beta chain sequence. The antigen remains undetermined. This sample stems from a study of cytomegalovirus exposure and HLA in healthy donors. Study-wide background: Researchers found that roughly 81% of some 400 genotyped donors fell within the Caucasian-associated ancestry cluster.

The CDR3 is 14 residues long. V lost 4 bases to trimming and J lost 3 bases; unmatched junction nucleotides: 5. Germline V gene lookup returns CDR1 SGDLS and CDR2 YYNGEE. Primers included in the PCR were 60 Vbeta and 13 Jbeta primers. The protocol was immunoSEQ multiplex PCR, while the TCRdb copy is restricted to in-frame clones and leaves out a portion. The data hold about 160,000 clones, with around 76% observed a single time. Study observations and caveats: Reported findings show TCR beta sequences accurately forecast HLA-A and HLA-B alleles in most subjects. Common viral pathogens were later found to be apparently linked to several of the most significant clusters. The availability of immune exposure information extended only to CMV serostatus.

This chain connects TRBV9 to TRBJ2-7; 9 nucleotides match TRBD1. The sequenced material came from PBMCs. The TCR originated in a female donor in good health and CMV-seronegative. The CDR3 loop is CASSPGQGRYEQYF. For the CDR3, the DNA is TGTGCCAGCAGCCCCGGACAGGGGCGCTACGAGCAGTACTTC.